A selection of T cell receptor beta chains follows, all from one sample in a study of blood T cell repertoires in COVID-19. Method: immunoSEQ multiplex PCR; TCRdb's copy keeps in-frame clones and lacks some. Here the sample spans more than 200,000 clones, 65% to 85% being singletons. The source material was peripheral blood. Source of these receptors: a man aged 35 to 55 with acute or convalescent COVID-19. Each CDR3 is given with its conserved first and last residue. A D gene is named only where the DNA matches it firmly. Expanded clones are given a class, and other clones once, few, many or no size at all.

j_gene: TRBJ1-1; abundance: few; v_gene: TRBV25-1; d_gene: TRBD1; CDR3nt: TGTGCCAGCACCGGGACAGGGAACACTGAAGCTTTCTTT; CDR3aa: CASTGTGNTEAFF
j_gene: TRBJ1-6; abundance: .; v_gene: TRBV2; d_gene: .; CDR3nt: TGTGCCAGCAGTGAGAGCCGCGATTCACCCCTCCACTTT; CDR3aa: CASSESRDSPLHF
j_gene: TRBJ2-7; abundance: .; v_gene: TRBV7-2; d_gene: .; CDR3nt: TGTGCCAGCAGCAATAACTACGAGCAGTACTTC; CDR3aa: CASSNNYEQYF
j_gene: TRBJ2-3; abundance: once; v_gene: TRBV3-1/TRBV3-2; d_gene: .; CDR3nt: TGTGCCAGCAGCCCCCGAACAGGTGCAATACGCACAGATACGCAGTATTTT; CDR3aa: CASSPRTGAIRTDTQYF
j_gene: TRBJ1-2; abundance: .; v_gene: TRBV19; d_gene: TRBD1; CDR3nt: TGTGCCAGTACTCAGGGGGCGGTAGGAAGTGGAAACTATGGCTACACCTTC; CDR3aa: CASTQGAVGSGNYGYTF
j_gene: TRBJ2-5; abundance: .; v_gene: TRBV5-6; d_gene: TRBD2; CDR3nt: TGTGCCAGCAGCTTGAGGCTAGCGGGAGGGCAGGGAGAGACCCAGTACTTC; CDR3aa: CASSLRLAGGQGETQYF
j_gene: TRBJ1-2; abundance: .; v_gene: TRBV18; d_gene: TRBD1; CDR3nt: TGTGCCAGCTCACCAGGGACAGACGGTGGCTACACCTTC; CDR3aa: CASSPGTDGGYTF
j_gene: TRBJ2-3; abundance: .; v_gene: TRBV19; d_gene: TRBD1; CDR3nt: TGTGCCAGTACCCCTGGGGACAGGGGGCTTGATACGCAGTATTTT; CDR3aa: CASTPGDRGLDTQYF
j_gene: TRBJ2-5; abundance: .; v_gene: TRBV5-1; d_gene: .; CDR3nt: TGCGCCAGCAGCAGGTCGTTAAGTAGCGAGACCCAGTACTTC; CDR3aa: CASSRSLSSETQYF
j_gene: TRBJ1-5; abundance: .; v_gene: TRBV4-1; d_gene: .; CDR3nt: TGCGCCAGCAGCCAAGATGGCGGGATCGGCAATCAGCCCCAGCATTTT; CDR3aa: CASSQDGGIGNQPQHF
j_gene: TRBJ2-7; abundance: .; v_gene: TRBV4-1; d_gene: TRBD2; CDR3nt: TGCGCCAGCAGCCAAGAGGGTGTAGCGGGAGGGTCGAGGGAGCAGTACTTC; CDR3aa: CASSQEGVAGGSREQYF
j_gene: TRBJ1-1; abundance: once; v_gene: TRBV6-6; d_gene: TRBD1; CDR3nt: TGTGCCAGCAGTCCCGGACAGGGGGCAGGATTAGGTACTGAAGCTTTCTTT; CDR3aa: CASSPGQGAGLGTEAFF
j_gene: TRBJ1-1; abundance: .; v_gene: TRBV4-2; d_gene: .; CDR3nt: TGTGCCAGCAGCCAAGATATTCGTCGCCAGGTTAACACTGAAGCTTTCTTT; CDR3aa: CASSQDIRRQVNTEAFF
j_gene: TRBJ2-2; abundance: .; v_gene: TRBV7-8; d_gene: TRBD1; CDR3nt: TGTGCCAGCAGCGCCCGACAGGGTATATCCACCGGGGAGCTGTTTTTT; CDR3aa: CASSARQGISTGELFF
j_gene: TRBJ1-1; abundance: .; v_gene: TRBV28; d_gene: .; CDR3nt: TGTGCCAGCAGTTCCCGCACCCCGGGGAACACTGAAGCTTTCTTT; CDR3aa: CASSSRTPGNTEAFF
j_gene: TRBJ2-5; abundance: .; v_gene: TRBV5-8; d_gene: TRBD1; CDR3nt: TGTGCCAGCACCATCCGGCGACAGGGGGCTGGAGAGACCCAGTACTTC; CDR3aa: CASTIRRQGAGETQYF
j_gene: TRBJ2-7; abundance: few; v_gene: TRBV3-1/TRBV3-2; d_gene: .; CDR3nt: TGTGCCAGCAGCCCCTACAGGCGGCGCGTCGACGAGCAGTACTTC; CDR3aa: CASSPYRRRVDEQYF
j_gene: TRBJ1-1; abundance: .; v_gene: TRBV19; d_gene: .; CDR3nt: TGTGCCAGTAGCACCCAAGGGGGTTTCCCTGAAGCTTTCTTT; CDR3aa: CASSTQGGFPEAFF
j_gene: TRBJ1-2; abundance: few; v_gene: TRBV2; d_gene: TRBD1; CDR3nt: TGTGCCAGCAGCGGACAGGGGGCGCAGGATGGCTACACCTTC; CDR3aa: CASSGQGAQDGYTF
j_gene: TRBJ2-6; abundance: .; v_gene: TRBV10-3; d_gene: .; CDR3nt: TGTGCCACCCTGAACACCTCTGGGGCCAACGTCCTGACTTTC; CDR3aa: CATLNTSGANVLTF
j_gene: TRBJ2-2; abundance: .; v_gene: TRBV6-5; d_gene: TRBD1; CDR3nt: TGTGCCAGCATACCTGGGACAGTTAACACCGGGGAGCTGTTTTTT; CDR3aa: CASIPGTVNTGELFF
j_gene: TRBJ2-2; abundance: .; v_gene: TRBV7-2; d_gene: TRBD2; CDR3nt: TGTGCCAGCAGCTTAGCGGGAGGGCCCGGGGAGCTGTTTTTT; CDR3aa: CASSLAGGPGELFF
j_gene: TRBJ2-7; abundance: .; v_gene: TRBV6-4; d_gene: TRBD1; CDR3nt: TGTGCCAGCAGTGACAAGGCAGGGGGCCCTAGATTAACCTACGAGCAGTACTTC; CDR3aa: CASSDKAGGPRLTYEQYF
j_gene: TRBJ2-2; abundance: .; v_gene: TRBV12-3/TRBV12-4; d_gene: .; CDR3nt: TGTGCCAGCAGCCCCCAGAACACCGGGGAGCTGTTTTTT; CDR3aa: CASSPQNTGELFF
j_gene: TRBJ1-5; abundance: .; v_gene: TRBV19; d_gene: TRBD1; CDR3nt: TGTGCCAGTATGGAGGGACAGGGTTTTCAGCCCCAGCATTTT; CDR3aa: CASMEGQGFQPQHF
j_gene: TRBJ1-5; abundance: .; v_gene: TRBV19; d_gene: .; CDR3nt: TGTGCCAGTAGTATTGAGGAGGATCAGCCCCAGCATTTT; CDR3aa: CASSIEEDQPQHF
j_gene: TRBJ1-3; abundance: .; v_gene: TRBV16; d_gene: .; CDR3nt: TGTGCCAGCAGCCAATCCCCAGACTCTGGAAACACCATATATTTT; CDR3aa: CASSQSPDSGNTIYF
j_gene: TRBJ2-7; abundance: once; v_gene: TRBV6-1; d_gene: .; CDR3nt: TGTGCCAGCAGTGAAGCGGTTGAGGCAGTCTCCTACGAGCAGTACTTC; CDR3aa: CASSEAVEAVSYEQYF
j_gene: TRBJ1-1; abundance: .; v_gene: TRBV5-1; d_gene: .; CDR3nt: TGCGCCAGCAGCTTGGAAATTGGGGGCGCTGAAGCTTTCTTT; CDR3aa: CASSLEIGGAEAFF
j_gene: TRBJ1-5; abundance: once; v_gene: TRBV11-2; d_gene: TRBD1; CDR3nt: TGTGCCAGCAGCCAGGGGGACATTAGCAATCAGCCCCAGCATTTT; CDR3aa: CASSQGDISNQPQHF
j_gene: TRBJ1-4; abundance: .; v_gene: TRBV18; d_gene: .; CDR3nt: TGTGCCAGCTCTCCCGGGACGGACTATGGAAAACTGTTTTTT; CDR3aa: CASSPGTDYGKLFF
j_gene: TRBJ1-1; abundance: few; v_gene: TRBV5-1; d_gene: .; CDR3nt: TGCGCCAGCAGCACTGGACAGTTCATGAACACTGAAGCTTTCTTT; CDR3aa: CASSTGQFMNTEAFF
j_gene: TRBJ1-2; abundance: .; v_gene: TRBV12-3/TRBV12-4; d_gene: .; CDR3nt: TGTGCCAGCAGAGAACGACAGTTGTATGGCTACACCTTC; CDR3aa: CASRERQLYGYTF
j_gene: TRBJ1-1; abundance: .; v_gene: TRBV4-2; d_gene: .; CDR3nt: TGTGCCAGCAGCCAAGACCCCTTCGGATTAACAGAGAACACTGAAGCTTTCTTT; CDR3aa: CASSQDPFGLTENTEAFF
j_gene: TRBJ1-2; abundance: .; v_gene: TRBV5-1; d_gene: TRBD1; CDR3nt: TGCGCCAGCAGCTTGCAGGGGGCCCCTATCTATGGCTACACCTTC; CDR3aa: CASSLQGAPIYGYTF
j_gene: TRBJ2-5; abundance: few; v_gene: TRBV2; d_gene: .; CDR3nt: TGTGCCAGCAGCCCTCAAGAGACCCAGTACTTC; CDR3aa: CASSPQETQYF
j_gene: TRBJ1-1; abundance: .; v_gene: TRBV9; d_gene: .; CDR3nt: TGTGCCAGCAGCGCAATACTTCCCCGCCGGGGCACTGAAGCTTTCTTT; CDR3aa: CASSAILPRRGTEAFF
j_gene: TRBJ2-3; abundance: few; v_gene: TRBV7-3; d_gene: .; CDR3nt: TGTGCCAGCAGCTCGAGGGCTACCACAGATACGCAGTATTTT; CDR3aa: CASSSRATTDTQYF
j_gene: TRBJ1-1; abundance: .; v_gene: TRBV5-1; d_gene: TRBD1; CDR3nt: TGCGCCAGCAGCTTGACGGGACAGATGAACACTGAAGCTTTCTTT; CDR3aa: CASSLTGQMNTEAFF
j_gene: TRBJ2-1; abundance: .; v_gene: TRBV7-8; d_gene: TRBD2; CDR3nt: TGTGCCAGCAGCTTAGGCGGGAGGACCTACAATGAGCAGTTCTTC; CDR3aa: CASSLGGRTYNEQFF
j_gene: TRBJ2-7; abundance: .; v_gene: TRBV18; d_gene: TRBD2; CDR3nt: TGTGCCAGCTCACCTCAACGAGGGCTAGCGGGCTTCTCCTACGAGCAGTACTTC; CDR3aa: CASSPQRGLAGFSYEQYF
j_gene: TRBJ1-4; abundance: .; v_gene: TRBV2; d_gene: .; CDR3nt: TGTGCCAGCGGGGAGGCAATCTTGGCTAATGAAAAACTGTTTTTT; CDR3aa: CASGEAILANEKLFF
j_gene: TRBJ2-3; abundance: .; v_gene: TRBV7-9; d_gene: .; CDR3nt: TGTGCCAGCAGCTTCTACACAGATACGCAGTATTTT; CDR3aa: CASSFYTDTQYF
j_gene: TRBJ2-1; abundance: .; v_gene: TRBV12-3/TRBV12-4; d_gene: .; CDR3nt: TGTGCCAGCAGTGGGACTGGATACAATGAGCAGTTCTTC; CDR3aa: CASSGTGYNEQFF
j_gene: TRBJ2-1; abundance: .; v_gene: TRBV6-5; d_gene: .; CDR3nt: TGTGCCAGCAGTTCCAAAGGGGATAATGAGCAGTTCTTC; CDR3aa: CASSSKGDNEQFF
j_gene: TRBJ1-5; abundance: .; v_gene: TRBV5-6; d_gene: TRBD1; CDR3nt: TGTGCCAGCAGCTTGACAGGGGGGCGGGAGCCCCAGCATTTT; CDR3aa: CASSLTGGREPQHF
j_gene: TRBJ1-2; abundance: .; v_gene: TRBV25-1; d_gene: .; CDR3nt: TGTGCCAGCAGTTGGGGGGGCTATGGCTACACCTTC; CDR3aa: CASSWGGYGYTF
j_gene: TRBJ1-1; abundance: once; v_gene: TRBV4-2; d_gene: .; CDR3nt: TGTGCCAGCAGCCAAGTTCAGGGCCCGGACACTGAAGCTTTCTTT; CDR3aa: CASSQVQGPDTEAFF